Reported below is one T cell receptor beta chain. TCRdb's table, derived via immunoSEQ multiplex PCR, lists solely in-frame clones and lacks some. This table has 65,000 to 70,000 clones, 85% to 90% appearing once. The data derive from a study of blood T cell repertoires in COVID-19. The CDR3 totals 14 residues. With V trimmed by 4 bases and J by 2 bases, 4 bases remained unmatched. Germline CDR1 reads SNHLY; CDR2 reads FYNNEI. Sequenced: peripheral blood. V and J are TRBV2 and TRBJ1-1; 7 bases line up with TRBD1. This clonotype was obtained from a man between 45 and 60 years old with acute or convalescent COVID-19. CDR3 in DNA: TGTGCCAGCAGTGGACAGGGATTTAACACTGAAGCTTTCTTT. Translating it yields CASSGQGFNTEAFF.